This paragraph covers one T cell receptor (beta chain) sequence. Amplified material comprised TCR beta CDR3 regions derived from RNA transcripts. The authors performed first-round RT-PCR with HTBI primers and then a second-round multiplex PCR. TCRdb reprocessed the multiplex PCR reads with MiXCR, giving one entry per CDR3 protein. The sample holds roughly 400,000 distinct CDR3 sequences, roughly a sixth seen once. Deletions cut 0 bases from V and 0 bases from J, with 8 bases between. The CDR3 runs to 15 residues. CDR1 SGHTA and CDR2 FQGNSA come from the germline V gene. This sample was taken from a study of Graves' ophthalmopathy and Graves' hyperthyroidism.

The chain employs TRBV7-2 and TRBJ1-2; D uncertain. The TCR was taken from an adult woman with stable Graves' hyperthyroidism. Specimen: peripheral blood. CDR3 DNA: TGTGCCAGCAGCTTAGCTCGGGCGACTAACTATGGCTACACCTTC. Translation: CASSLARATNYGYTF.